This T cell receptor beta chain was observed in a study of long-term antiretroviral therapy in people with HIV. Study conclusions and caveats: Samples were collected from the mid-2000s to the late 2010s under possibly less effective ART regimens. Repertoire dominance by clones expanded before ART was seen at all time points.

Running of the v3.0 immunoSEQ assay took place at survey level. Libraries were prepared by immunoSEQ multiplex PCR; TCRdb keeps only in-frame clonotypes and omits some of them. This table has 20,000 to 25,000 clones, approximately 80% appearing once. This clone was counted only a few times. Its antigen is currently unknown. Sequenced material: unsorted PBMCs, taken 0.5 years before starting antiretroviral therapy. The TCR was taken from a middle-aged man with HIV.

DNA for the CDR3: TGTGCCAGCAGTGATGGACAGGGCGGCAATCAGCCCCAGCATTTT. Translating gives CASSDGQGGNQPQHF. The chain joins TRBV27 to TRBJ1-5; 8 nucleotides match TRBD1. V shed 5 bases, J shed 2 bases, and the junction held 5 bases outside the gene matches. Germline assignment: CDR1 MNHEY and CDR2 SMNVEV (reference sequence). The CDR3 spans 15 residues.